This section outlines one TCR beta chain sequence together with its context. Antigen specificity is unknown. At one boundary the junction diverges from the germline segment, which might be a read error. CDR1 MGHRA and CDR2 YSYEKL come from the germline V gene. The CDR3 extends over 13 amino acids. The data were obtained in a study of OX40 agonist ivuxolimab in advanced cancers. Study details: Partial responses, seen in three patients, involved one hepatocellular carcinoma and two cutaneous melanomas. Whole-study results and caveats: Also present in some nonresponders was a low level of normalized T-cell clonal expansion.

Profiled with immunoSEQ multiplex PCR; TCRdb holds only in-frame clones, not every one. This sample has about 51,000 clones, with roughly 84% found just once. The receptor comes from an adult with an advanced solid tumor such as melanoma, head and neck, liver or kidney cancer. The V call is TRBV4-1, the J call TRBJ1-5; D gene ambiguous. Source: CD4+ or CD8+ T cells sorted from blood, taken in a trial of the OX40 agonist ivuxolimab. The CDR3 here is CASSPVWEGHLNF. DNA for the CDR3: TGCGCCAGCAGCCCCGTATGGGAAGGCCATTTGAATTTT.